Listed below are T cell receptor beta chains from one sample, sequenced in a study of blood T cell repertoires in COVID-19. This table comes from immunoSEQ multiplex PCR, and its TCRdb copy is limited to in-frame clones, with some not included. Seen here are about 180,000 clones, about 82% observed once, and the top ten hold over 7.5%. The sequenced sample consisted of PBMCs or T cells enriched from blood (not recorded which). The receptor source for this set is a woman aged 30 to 39 who had recovered from COVID-19. Both conserved end residues are part of each CDR3. The D gene is left open where the match is weak. The size field is filled for only some rows; it gives once, few, many or a size class.

j_call clone_size v_call d_call cdr3_nt cdr3_aa
TRBJ2-7 - TRBV27 - TGTGCCAGCAGTTTATCGGAGGCCTACGAGCAGTACTTC CASSLSEAYEQYF
TRBJ2-5 - TRBV28 TRBD2 TGTGCCAGCAGTCCTGGGGCCCTAGCGGGAGTTAGGGAGACCCAGTACTTC CASSPGALAGVRETQYF
TRBJ2-1 - TRBV7-8 TRBD2 TGTGCCAGCAGCTTAGAGTCACTAGCGAGCTCCTACAATGAGCAGTTCTTC CASSLESLASSYNEQFF
TRBJ2-3 - TRBV5-4 - TGTGCCGGGTATAGCGGAATAAGCACAGATACGCAGTATTTT CAGYSGISTDTQYF
TRBJ2-1 once TRBV5-5 - TGTGCCAGCAGCTCTGCCGGGAAAACCTACAATGAGCAGTTCTTC CASSSAGKTYNEQFF
TRBJ2-7 - TRBV5-1 TRBD2 TGCGCCAGCAGCGGGACTAGCGGGACCTCCTACGAGCAGTACTTC CASSGTSGTSYEQYF
TRBJ2-6 once TRBV5-1 - TGCGCCAGCACCGACCAGGCCTCTGGGGCCAACGTCCTGACTTTC CASTDQASGANVLTF
TRBJ2-7 once TRBV9 - TGTGCCAGCAGCGTAGCTGATCAACTGGCGGCTGAGCAGTACTTC CASSVADQLAAEQYF
TRBJ2-7 - TRBV4-1 - TGCGCCAGCAGCACCCTAGCAAACTACGAGCAGTACTTC CASSTLANYEQYF
TRBJ1-1 once TRBV19 TRBD1 TGTGCCAGCAGAGACAGGGGGGTGACTGAAGCTTTCTTT CASRDRGVTEAFF
TRBJ2-3 - TRBV7-9 - TGTGCCAGCAGCTTAGCTGAGGGCCCAGATACGCAGTATTTT CASSLAEGPDTQYF
TRBJ1-5 - TRBV28 - TGTGCCAGCAGCAAACTAGATTTAGATGGTGAAGAATCAGCCCAGCATTTT CASSKLDLDGEESAQHF
TRBJ2-5 - TRBV19 - TGTGCCAGTAGTATAGAGGGCCGGATCCAAGAGACCCAGTACTTC CASSIEGRIQETQYF
TRBJ1-2 - TRBV21-1 - TGTGCCAGCAGCAAACCAAAACCCCCGGGACAGGGAGAAACTGGCTACACCTTC CASSKPKPPGQGETGYTF
TRBJ1-6 - TRBV13 - TGTGCCAGCAGCTTAGGCCCGGGAGTAGAGGCCTATAATTCACCCCTCCACTTT CASSLGPGVEAYNSPLHF
TRBJ2-1 once TRBV27 - TGTGCCAGCAGTTTTACTAGTTCCTACAATGAGCAGTTCTTC CASSFTSSYNEQFF
TRBJ1-1 once TRBV14 TRBD1 TGTGCCAGCAGGGGGACAGGGGGCGCCTCGGACACTGAAGCTTTCTTT CASRGTGGASDTEAFF
TRBJ2-5 - TRBV19 TRBD1 TGTGCCAGTAGCCCCTCGACAGGGGCCCTGGAAGAGACCCAGTACTTC CASSPSTGALEETQYF